This TCR beta chain comes out of a study of response to subunit inactivated influenza vaccine. General observations from the study: Authors proposed each seasonal influenza vaccination draws in few new T cells.

For this clonotype: The antigen is not known.

One entry per CDR3 protein results from TCRdb running MiXCR on the RT-PCR reads. Of just under 550,000 distinct CDR3 sequences listed, approximately 24% are singletons. V was pared by 1 base and J by 5 bases, with 5 bases of the junction left unmatched. Looked up from germline, CDR1 is LGHNA and CDR2 is YSLEER. The CDR3 contains 15 residues. These data were also reused for a study on T cells expressing NK-cell markers. From that study: TCR beta libraries carry UMIs added by 5'RACE template switching. The study drew TCR beta repertoires from sorted CD3+CD56+NKG2C+, CD3+CD56+NKG2C- and CD3+CD56-NKG2C+ T cells. Of the CD8+ T cell pool in over 5 donors, roughly 1.0-7.5% was accounted for by dominant NKG2C+ clonotypes.

This sequence was found in a man aged 45 to 65 who received an inactivated influenza vaccine. Sequenced material: CD4+ T cells sorted from PBMCs, taken about 12 days after vaccination. The chain links TRBV4-3 to TRBJ2-5; 9 bases align to TRBD2. Here the CDR3 reads CASSQGLAGRETQYF. CDR3 DNA sequence: TGCGCCAGCAGCCAAGGGCTAGCGGGGAGGGAGACCCAGTACTTC.